Following are 5 T cell receptor beta chains from one sample sequenced in a study of response to subunit inactivated influenza vaccine. TCRdb reprocessed the RT-PCR reads via MiXCR and lists one record per CDR3 protein. The sample consists of over 650,000 distinct CDR3 sequences, around 18% of them appearing once. The material was PBMCs from blood, obtained 5 days after vaccination. The receptors shown here come from a middle-aged man who received an inactivated influenza vaccine.

The rearrangement joins TRBV12-3 or TRBV12-4 to TRBJ2-7; 7 nucleotides line up with TRBD2. The ends lost 5 bases at V and 2 bases at J; junction bases unmatched: 9. This CDR3 has 15 amino acids. The CDR3 here is CASSVLIAGAYEQYF. The CDR3 DNA sequence: TGTGCCAGCAGTGTCCTCATCGCGGGGGCCTACGAGCAGTACTTC.

This clonotype has a handful of counts. CDR3 loop: CASSGMGLWTEAFF. Here the CDR3 DNA reads TGTGCCAGCAGCGGCATGGGTCTTTGGACTGAAGCTTTCTTT. This chain links TRBV5-8 with TRBJ1-1; D call uncertain. The CDR3 covers 14 residues. The V gene lost 4 bases and the J gene lost 5 bases, with 15 bases spanning the gap. Germline loops: CDR1 SGHTS, CDR2 YDEGEE.

The gene calls are TRBV10-3 and TRBJ1-1, with D perhaps matching TRBD1 (5 bases). Per germline, CDR1 ENHRY and CDR2 SYGVKD. V was trimmed by 7 bases and J by 6 bases, leaving 15 bases between them. The CDR3 is 13 amino acids. In DNA form, the CDR3 reads TGTGCCATCACCCAAAGGGAAGGGGCTGAAGCTTTCTTT. This gives the protein CAITQREGAEAFF.

The table lists this clonotype with a few counts. This chain uses TRBV15 with TRBJ2-1; a possible D gene is TRBD2 (6 bases). Germline V CDR1 and CDR2: LNHNV, YYDKDF (reference sequence). The V and J ends lost 3 bases and 6 bases respectively, with 18 bases between them. This CDR3 comprises 16 residues. The CDR3: CATSRSLWVSGNEQFF. The CDR3 nucleotides read TGTGCCACCAGCAGGTCCCTGTGGGTTAGCGGCAATGAGCAGTTCTTC.

This clonotype was observed a handful of times. The chain couples TRBV20-1 to TRBJ2-4; D remains unclear. Looked up from germline, CDR1 is DFQATT and CDR2 is SNEGSKA (reference sequence). Trimming left V 4 bases short and J 3 bases short, with 10 bases between. CDR3 length equals 13 residues. The CDR3 region has the DNA TGCAGTGCTACCTATAAGAGCAAAAACATTCAGTACTTC. This gives the protein CSATYKSKNIQYF.